This T cell receptor beta chain appears in the sequencing data of a study of blood T cell repertoires in COVID-19. The wider study: Samples representing acute and convalescent COVID-19 were sourced from the United States, Italy and Spain. Nucleic acid was either cDNA or gDNA, and it came from T cells, B-cell-depleted T cells, or PBMCs.

CDR1 and CDR2 from the germline V gene are SGHAT and FQNNGV. V was shortened by 4 bases and J by 0 bases, with 15 bases between the two germline ends. This CDR3 is 17 amino acids long. Original methodology: Researchers report that nucleated cell counts were estimated from reference gene primer amplification. Sequencing was performed with immunoSEQ multiplex PCR; in TCRdb, only in-frame clones are kept and a portion is missing. Clone size and V and J calls were adopted from that table, with D and trimming inferred from the DNA. There are roughly 120,000 clones in the sample; around 79% occur only once, and around 2.5% lies in the top ten.

This sequence joins TRBV11-2 and TRBJ2-2, with D possibly matching TRBD2 (6 bases). The origin of this receptor is a man aged 45-60 years with acute or convalescent COVID-19. The source material was peripheral blood. The CDR3 sequence: CASSSFVAETNTGELFF. Written as DNA, the CDR3 is TGTGCCAGCAGCTCGTTCGTAGCGGAAACGAACACCGGGGAGCTGTTTTTT.